The rows below give T cell receptor beta chains drawn from one sample of a study of blood T cell repertoires in COVID-19. The data were produced by immunoSEQ multiplex PCR, yet TCRdb's version contains in-frame clones alone and is incomplete. The sample records about 200,000 clones, more than 65% being singletons. The sample consisted of peripheral blood. These receptors originate from a human donor in a cohort sampled during active COVID-19. Each CDR3 is given with its conserved first and last residue. D genes are given only for firm matches. A clone size is listed for some rows: how often the clone was seen (once, few, many), or a class if it is expanded.

few,TRBV12-5,TRBJ1-2,-,TGTGCTAGTGGTTTGGCATACAGCGGTGGCTACACCTTC,CASGLAYSGGYTF
-,TRBV5-1,TRBJ2-4,TRBD2,TGCGCCAGCAGCTTTACTAGCGCCGTAGCCAAAAACATTCAGTACTTC,CASSFTSAVAKNIQYF
-,TRBV10-3,TRBJ1-2,TRBD1,TGTGCCATCAGTGAGCCCGAGGGACAGGGCCTCTATGGCTACACCTTC,CAISEPEGQGLYGYTF
-,TRBV5-4,TRBJ2-2,TRBD2,TGTGCCAGCAGCTCCCCTAGCGGCACGAACACCGGGGAGCTGTTTTTT,CASSSPSGTNTGELFF
-,TRBV5-1,TRBJ2-1,TRBD1,TGCGCCAGCAGCTTGGTTGCACAGGGGGCAAGGGAGCAGTTCTTC,CASSLVAQGAREQFF
-,TRBV30,TRBJ2-7,-,TGTGCCTGGAGGCCAGCATTTGCGACAGCCTCCTACGAGCAGTACTTC,CAWRPAFATASYEQYF
-,TRBV7-9,TRBJ2-1,TRBD2,TGTGCCAGCAGCCCACACCTTAGACTAGCGGGAAGGTGGGTTGAGCAGTTCTTC,CASSPHLRLAGRWVEQFF
-,TRBV7-2,TRBJ1-4,TRBD1,TGTGCCAGCAGCAACCGGGACAGGGGCGCAACTAATGAAAAACTGTTTTTT,CASSNRDRGATNEKLFF
many,TRBV2,TRBJ2-7,TRBD2,TGTGCCAGCAGTGTAGTAGCGGGGGGCCCCTACGAGCAGTACTTC,CASSVVAGGPYEQYF
-,TRBV2,TRBJ2-7,-,TGTGCCAGCAGCGGCAGGGGTCTAAGTCCGGACGAGCAGTACTTC,CASSGRGLSPDEQYF
-,TRBV5-1,TRBJ2-7,TRBD1,TGCGCCAGCAAACCTGCAAGGGACAGGGGTTACGAGCAGTACTTC,CASKPARDRGYEQYF
-,TRBV2,TRBJ2-7,TRBD2,TGTGCCAGCAGGCGGGAGAGAGGGCCGCGAGAGCAGTACTTC,CASRRERGPREQYF
-,TRBV5-6,TRBJ2-3,TRBD1,TGTGCCAGCAGCTACAGGGGATCCCGCACAGATACGCAGTATTTT,CASSYRGSRTDTQYF
-,TRBV6-6,TRBJ2-1,TRBD2,TGTGCCAGCAGCTCCACTAGCGGGACTTACAATGAGCAGTTCTTC,CASSSTSGTYNEQFF
-,TRBV2,TRBJ2-5,TRBD2,TGTGCCAGCCGGATGACTAGCGGGAGGTCCCAAGAGACCCAGTACTTC,CASRMTSGRSQETQYF
-,TRBV30,TRBJ1-6,TRBD1,TGTGCCTGGAGCCCACGACAGGGTTTAGGTTCACCCCTCCACTTT,CAWSPRQGLGSPLHF
-,TRBV5-1,TRBJ2-5,TRBD2,TGCGCCAGCAGCTTCTACCTAGCGGGAGGGATTGAGACCCAGTACTTC,CASSFYLAGGIETQYF
many,TRBV28,TRBJ2-7,TRBD2,TGTGCCAGCCGTAGCGGGAGTGGTGGGTCCTACGAGCAGTACTTC,CASRSGSGGSYEQYF
-,TRBV19,TRBJ2-1,-,TGTGCCAGTAGTTTGATCGCGGCCTCCTACAATGAGCAGTTCTTC,CASSLIAASYNEQFF
-,TRBV28,TRBJ1-2,TRBD1,TGTGCCAGCAGGGAAAGGACAGGAAAACACTATGGCTACACCTTC,CASRERTGKHYGYTF
-,TRBV9,TRBJ2-7,TRBD2,TGTGCCAGCAGCGGATCCGGGACTAGAGGTCACGAGCAGTACTTC,CASSGSGTRGHEQYF
once,TRBV7-9,TRBJ1-2,-,TGTGCCACCACCCTTTTAGGCGGCCGAGGTTCTAACTATGGCTACACCTTC,CATTLLGGRGSNYGYTF
few,TRBV24-1,TRBJ2-3,TRBD1,TGTGCCACCAGTGGTCCCCTGAAGGGACAGGGGCCAGATACGCAGTATTTT,CATSGPLKGQGPDTQYF
-,TRBV5-4,TRBJ2-2,TRBD2,TGTGCCAGCAGCTTGTCGTCTAGCGGGCTTACCACCGGGGAGCTGTTTTTT,CASSLSSSGLTTGELFF
-,TRBV27,TRBJ2-2,TRBD2,TGTGCCAGCAGTTTACGGACTAGCGGGAGTCTTGGCACCGGGGAGCTGTTTTTT,CASSLRTSGSLGTGELFF
-,TRBV7-2,TRBJ2-5,-,TGTGCCAGCAGCTCAACGGGAGAGACCCAGTACTTC,CASSSTGETQYF
-,TRBV19,TRBJ2-1,TRBD2,TGTGCCAGTGCCACGACTAGCGGGAGAGGTTATGAGCAGTTCTTC,CASATTSGRGYEQFF
-,TRBV25-1,TRBJ1-4,-,TGTGCCAGCAGTGAATGGAGGAGGGAACCCGAAAAACTGTTTTTT,CASSEWRREPEKLFF
-,TRBV28,TRBJ2-7,-,TGTGCCAGCAGTTTATACGGCGGAAAAGCCTACGAGCAGTACTTC,CASSLYGGKAYEQYF